A selection of T cell receptor beta chains follows, all from one sample in a study of OX40 agonist ivuxolimab in advanced cancers. Assay: immunoSEQ multiplex PCR; the TCRdb copy retains only in-frame clones and omits some. Of roughly 64,000 clones in the sample, roughly 80% were seen once. The specimen comprised CD4+ or CD8+ T cells sorted from blood, sampled in a trial of the OX40 agonist ivuxolimab. The receptors originated from an adult with an advanced solid tumor such as melanoma, head and neck, liver or kidney cancer. Both conserved end residues are part of each CDR3. D genes are given only for firm matches. Some rows have no size entry. The others give once, few or many, or a class for an expanded clone.

d_gene: NA
v_gene: TRBV5-1
j_gene: TRBJ2-3
abundance: NA
CDR3nt: TGCGCCAGCAGCTTTTCAGGAGGAGATACGCAGTATTTT
CDR3aa: CASSFSGGDTQYF

d_gene: NA
v_gene: TRBV6-5
j_gene: TRBJ1-5
abundance: NA
CDR3nt: TGTGCCAGCACCCTAAGCCCGGGAGGCAATCAGCCCCAGCATTTT
CDR3aa: CASTLSPGGNQPQHF

d_gene: TRBD2
v_gene: TRBV29-1
j_gene: TRBJ2-3
abundance: NA
CDR3nt: TGCAGCGTTGTCGCTAGCGGACGCACAGATACGCAGTATTTT
CDR3aa: CSVVASGRTDTQYF

d_gene: NA
v_gene: TRBV9
j_gene: TRBJ1-5
abundance: NA
CDR3nt: TGTGCCAGCAGCGCTTCAAGATCGAATCAGCCCCAGCATTTT
CDR3aa: CASSASRSNQPQHF

d_gene: TRBD1
v_gene: TRBV4-2
j_gene: TRBJ1-5
abundance: NA
CDR3nt: TGTGCCAGCAGCCAAAATACCGGACAGGCGGTTGGTCAGCCCCAGCATTTT
CDR3aa: CASSQNTGQAVGQPQHF

d_gene: NA
v_gene: TRBV29-1
j_gene: TRBJ1-3
abundance: NA
CDR3nt: TGCAGCGCCGTAGGCCACTCTGGAAACACCATATATTTT
CDR3aa: CSAVGHSGNTIYF

d_gene: NA
v_gene: TRBV5-5
j_gene: TRBJ2-7
abundance: NA
CDR3nt: TGTGCCAGCAGCTCACAGGGATACGAGCAGTACTTC
CDR3aa: CASSSQGYEQYF

d_gene: NA
v_gene: TRBV10-3
j_gene: TRBJ1-2
abundance: NA
CDR3nt: TGTGCCATCAGTGAGTCAGGGGCAGGGACCTACTATGGCTACACCTTC
CDR3aa: CAISESGAGTYYGYTF

d_gene: NA
v_gene: TRBV29-1
j_gene: TRBJ2-2
abundance: NA
CDR3nt: TGCAGCGTTGATCGCCAGTTGAACACCGGGGAGCTGTTTTTT
CDR3aa: CSVDRQLNTGELFF

d_gene: NA
v_gene: TRBV27
j_gene: TRBJ1-1
abundance: NA
CDR3nt: TGTGCCAGCAGTTTAGTTGGTACGGGGAACACTGAAGCTTTCTTT
CDR3aa: CASSLVGTGNTEAFF

d_gene: TRBD2
v_gene: TRBV11-3
j_gene: TRBJ2-7
abundance: NA
CDR3nt: TGTGCCAGCAGCTTATCAGGGTGGCTCTCCGGGGGGACGGAACTACACGAGCAGTACTTC
CDR3aa: CASSLSGWLSGGTELHEQYF

d_gene: NA
v_gene: TRBV7-9
j_gene: TRBJ1-1
abundance: NA
CDR3nt: TGTGCCAGCAGCTACGGTATGAACACTGAAGCTTTCTTT
CDR3aa: CASSYGMNTEAFF

d_gene: NA
v_gene: TRBV6-6
j_gene: TRBJ1-1
abundance: NA
CDR3nt: TGTGCCAGCACCCCCGGGACAATGAACACTGAAGCTTTCTTT
CDR3aa: CASTPGTMNTEAFF

d_gene: TRBD1
v_gene: TRBV15
j_gene: TRBJ2-1
abundance: NA
CDR3nt: TGTGCCACCGCACCTCCGGGACAGGGAACGGGACTCAAGCATGAGCAGTTCTTC
CDR3aa: CATAPPGQGTGLKHEQFF

d_gene: NA
v_gene: TRBV15
j_gene: TRBJ2-3
abundance: NA
CDR3nt: TGTGCCACCAGCGGGCGGCAAGTGAGCACAGATACGCAGTATTTT
CDR3aa: CATSGRQVSTDTQYF

d_gene: TRBD1
v_gene: TRBV29-1
j_gene: TRBJ1-1
abundance: NA
CDR3nt: TGCAGCGTTGAAGATACAGGGGGAGAAACTGAAGCTTTCTTT
CDR3aa: CSVEDTGGETEAFF

d_gene: TRBD1
v_gene: TRBV27
j_gene: TRBJ2-7
abundance: NA
CDR3nt: TGTGCCAGCAGTTTATCCGATGGGTCAGGGGGCAGCGAGCAGTACTTC
CDR3aa: CASSLSDGSGGSEQYF

d_gene: NA
v_gene: TRBV2
j_gene: TRBJ2-3
abundance: NA
CDR3nt: TGTGCCAGTGCATTGGTGAAGGATACGCAGTATTTT
CDR3aa: CASALVKDTQYF

d_gene: NA
v_gene: TRBV7-2
j_gene: TRBJ2-5
abundance: few
CDR3nt: TGTGCCAGCAGCTTCTCACACGGACAAGAGACCCAGTACTTC
CDR3aa: CASSFSHGQETQYF

d_gene: NA
v_gene: TRBV5-1
j_gene: TRBJ2-7
abundance: once
CDR3nt: TGCGCCAGCAGCCCAGGAGGGGGACCGACCTACGAGCAGTACTTC
CDR3aa: CASSPGGGPTYEQYF

d_gene: TRBD1
v_gene: TRBV5-8
j_gene: TRBJ2-5
abundance: once
CDR3nt: TGTGCCAGCAGGGGACAGACAGGGTCAGGAGAGACCCAGTACTTC
CDR3aa: CASRGQTGSGETQYF

d_gene: NA
v_gene: TRBV18
j_gene: TRBJ2-3
abundance: NA
CDR3nt: TGTGCCAGCTCACCTCGATCGGGGGATACGCAGTATTTT
CDR3aa: CASSPRSGDTQYF

d_gene: TRBD1
v_gene: TRBV19
j_gene: TRBJ2-5
abundance: NA
CDR3nt: TGTGCCAGTAAACAGGGGGCGGGGGAGACCCAGTACTTC
CDR3aa: CASKQGAGETQYF

d_gene: TRBD1
v_gene: TRBV10-3
j_gene: TRBJ1-1
abundance: NA
CDR3nt: TGTGCCATTCAGGACAGGGGAGACACTGAAGCTTTCTTT
CDR3aa: CAIQDRGDTEAFF

d_gene: TRBD2
v_gene: TRBV27
j_gene: TRBJ2-7
abundance: NA
CDR3nt: TGTGCCAGCACTTCAAGCCCAGCTAGCGGGAGGGCCCTTCACGAGCAGTACTTC
CDR3aa: CASTSSPASGRALHEQYF

d_gene: NA
v_gene: TRBV10-3
j_gene: TRBJ1-1
abundance: NA
CDR3nt: TGTGCCATCAGGGACAGTTACACTGAAGCTTTCTTT
CDR3aa: CAIRDSYTEAFF

d_gene: TRBD1
v_gene: TRBV11-2
j_gene: TRBJ2-1
abundance: NA
CDR3nt: TGTGCCAGCAGCCCAGACCGGGACAGGGCCACGTATGAGCAGTTCTTC
CDR3aa: CASSPDRDRATYEQFF

d_gene: NA
v_gene: TRBV19
j_gene: TRBJ1-5
abundance: once
CDR3nt: TGTGCCAGTAGTATCGGGGGAGGAAGTCAGCCCCAGCATTTT
CDR3aa: CASSIGGGSQPQHF

d_gene: NA
v_gene: TRBV9
j_gene: TRBJ1-3
abundance: NA
CDR3nt: TGTGCCAGCGAGGACACTTCCTCTGGAAACACCATATATTTT
CDR3aa: CASEDTSSGNTIYF